This record covers a single TCR beta chain. The data were obtained in a study of T cell changes during pregnancy in multiple sclerosis. Sequenced by immunoSEQ multiplex PCR; TCRdb stores in-frame clones only, minus some. The table shows about 98,000 clones, with about 91% occurring only once. The clonotype originates from a female donor in good health, enrolled as a control in a pregnancy study. This specimen consisted of peripheral blood, obtained after pregnancy.

This chain's CDR3 is CASSLIPSSYEQYF. The CDR3 coding sequence is TGCGCCAGCAGCTTGATCCCCAGCTCCTACGAGCAGTACTTC. The chain employs TRBV5-1 and TRBJ2-7, with D hard to call. The germline V and J ends were trimmed by 1 base and 0 bases, with 8 bases remaining between them. The CDR3 spans 14 residues. Per germline, CDR1 SGHRS and CDR2 YFSETQ.